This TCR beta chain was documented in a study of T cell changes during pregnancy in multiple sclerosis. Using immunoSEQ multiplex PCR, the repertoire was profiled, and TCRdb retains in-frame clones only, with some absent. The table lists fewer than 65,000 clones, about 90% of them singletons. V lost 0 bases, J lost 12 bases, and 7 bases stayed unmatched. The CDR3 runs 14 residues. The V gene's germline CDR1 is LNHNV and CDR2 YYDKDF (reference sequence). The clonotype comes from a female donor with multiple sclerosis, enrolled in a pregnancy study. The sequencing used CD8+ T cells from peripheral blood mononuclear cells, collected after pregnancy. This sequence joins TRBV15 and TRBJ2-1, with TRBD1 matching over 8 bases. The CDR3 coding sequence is TGTGCCACCAGCAGAGACGGGACAGGCCTCGGGCAGTTCTTC. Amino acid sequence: CATSRDGTGLGQFF.